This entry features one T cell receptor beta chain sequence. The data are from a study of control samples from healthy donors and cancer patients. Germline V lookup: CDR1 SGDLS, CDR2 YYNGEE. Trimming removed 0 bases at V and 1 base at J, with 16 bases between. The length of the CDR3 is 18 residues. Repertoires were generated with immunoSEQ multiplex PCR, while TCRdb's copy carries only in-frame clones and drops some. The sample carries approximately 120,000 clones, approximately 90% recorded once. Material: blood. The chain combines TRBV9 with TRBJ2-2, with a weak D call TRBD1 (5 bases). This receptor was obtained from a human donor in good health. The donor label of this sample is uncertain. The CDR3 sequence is CASSVAISGIGNTGELFF. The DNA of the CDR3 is TGTGCCAGCAGCGTAGCTATTTCAGGGATAGGGAACACCGGGGAGCTGTTTTTT.